Listed here are 4 T cell receptor beta chains from one sample, sequenced in a study of blood T cell repertoires in COVID-19 (dated by TCRdb to 2018 to 2021). To prepare the library, the immunoSEQ multiplex PCR assay was applied. TCRdb's version of the immuneACCESS table is confined to in-frame rearrangements and falls short of the full clone set. An unresolved V gene accounts for under half of the shortfall where checked; the remainder is of unknown origin. Within this sample are around 270,000 clones, with roughly nine tenths of them counted one time only. Together, the top ten hold over 4% of the sample. Sequencing was performed on peripheral blood. Receptor source: a man between 60 and 70 years old who had recovered from COVID-19.

The V call is TRBV12-2, the J call TRBJ1-5; the table's D call, TRBD1, has no DNA check behind it. TRBV12-2 is recorded as a pseudogene. The CDR3 spans 17 residues. The CDR3 spells CASRLKISQGFGQPQHF. In DNA, the CDR3 is TGTGCAAGTCGCTTAAAAATCTCGCAGGGTTTCGGTCAGCCCCAGCATTTT.

The chain joins TRBV2 to TRBJ1-4; 8 nucleotides agree with TRBD1. Germline V gene data show CDR1 as SNHLY and CDR2 as FYNNEI. V was pared by 8 bases and J by 2 bases, with 10 bases of the junction left unmatched. The CDR3 has 16 amino acids. CDR3 in amino acids: CASDDRGFSTNEKLFF. The CDR3 DNA follows: TGTGCCAGCGATGACAGGGGCTTTTCCACTAATGAAAAACTGTTTTTT.

This clone was counted a few times. V and J are TRBV18 and TRBJ2-5; D is unclear. CDR3 size: 16 residues. The germline CDR1 and CDR2 sequences are KGHSH and LQKENI. V was pared by 2 bases and J by 2 bases, with 15 bases between. The CDR3 nucleotides read TGTGCCAGCTCACCAGACGGCCACACAGCACAAGAGACCCAGTACTTC. Its protein is CASSPDGHTAQETQYF.

This clone has a single count. V is TRBV6-5 and J is TRBJ2-2; 8 positions agree with TRBD1. Germline V gene sequence: CDR1 MNHEY, CDR2 SVGAGI. J was trimmed by 6 bases and V by 6 bases; bases with no gene match: 6. This CDR3 is 14 amino acids long. This CDR3 reads CASSTRTGSGELFF. For the CDR3, the DNA is TGTGCCAGCAGCACCCGGACAGGGTCCGGGGAGCTGTTTTTT.